The clone carrying this TCR beta chain occurred many times. Its antigen is unidentified. The data were obtained in a study of human T cells and chemical hapten exposure. Study as a whole: Across its 20 to 25 weeks, the study gave patients weekly diphenylcyclopropenone doses to the scalp. The study's findings and limits: The number of TCRs above 1 in 1000 frequency did not change after DPC sensitization. Expanded TCRs produced significantly more large CDR3 similarity clusters than controls did.

Time point: pre-sensitization, week 0. The treatment here: therapeutic diphenylcyclopropenone sensitization with weekly scalp DPC. MiXCR was run by TCRdb on the RACE reads, yielding one entry per CDR3 protein. The sample carries 84,000 or so distinct CDR3 sequences, 8.5% to 9% recorded once. This material consisted of whole blood, taken in connection with sensitization to the hapten diphenylcyclopropenone (DPC). This clonotype originated in a man aged 40-50 years with alopecia areata. Some clones in this sample may be carry-over from other donors' samples.

This CDR3 is CASSSDQRRAFF. CDR3 DNA: TGTGCCAGCAGCTCCGATCAACGAAGGGCTTTCTTT. The chain couples TRBV7-9 to TRBJ1-1; no firm D call. Germline V CDR1 and CDR2: SEHNR, FQNEAQ (reference sequence). The V and J ends lost 4 bases and 11 bases respectively, with 14 bases between them. This CDR3 spans 12 amino acids. The variable domain in full, with the rest retrieved from reference TRBV7-9 and TRBJ1-1, is DTGVSQNPRHKITKRGQNVTFRCDPISEHNRLYWYRQTLGQGPEFLTYFQNEAQLEKSRLLSDRFSAERPKGSFSTLEIQRTEQGDSAMYLCASSSDQRRAFFGQGTRLTVV.